These 18 T cell receptor beta chains share one sample of origin, sequenced in a study of blood T cell repertoires in COVID-19. Profiled with immunoSEQ multiplex PCR; TCRdb holds only in-frame clones, not every one. In the table there are tens of thousands of clones, around four fifths of which are singletons. The sequenced material came from peripheral blood. These TCRs come from a man older than 75 with active or convalescent COVID-19.

This clone was seen a few times. The rearrangement joins TRBV12-3 or TRBV12-4 to TRBJ1-4; D ambiguous. Trimming stripped 2 bases from V and 8 bases from J, with 9 bases between. CDR3 length: 13 residues. The chain's CDR3 is CASSLIVGEKLFF. CDR3 sequence (DNA): TGTGCCAGCAGTTTAATCGTTGGCGAAAAACTGTTTTTT.

The chain combines TRBV6-6 with TRBJ1-2; D call uncertain. Looked up from germline, CDR1 is MNHNY and CDR2 is SVGAGI (reference sequence). The CDR3 runs to 15 residues. Trimming took off 7 bases at V and 2 bases at J, with 17 bases between the two ends. The CDR3 loop reads CASTLGLGENYGYTF. CDR3 bases: TGTGCCAGCACCCTAGGTCTTGGGGAGAACTATGGCTACACCTTC.

The chain is built from TRBV3-1 (or the pseudogene TRBV3-2) and TRBJ1-2, with D uncertain. V dropped 5 bases and J dropped 5 bases, with 24 bases sitting between them. Germline V CDR1 and CDR2: LGHDT, YNNKEL (reference sequence). This CDR3 is built from 17 residues. CDR3 DNA sequence: TGTGCCAGCAGCGTACCGGGAGCTAATAACATGCAGTATGGCTACACCTTC. This sequence encodes CASSVPGANNMQYGYTF.

The rearrangement links TRBV5-8 to TRBJ2-1, with 11 bases that match TRBD2. J lost 5 bases, V lost 2 bases, and 3 bases had no gene match. CDR1 SGHTS and CDR2 YDEGEE come from the germline V gene. The CDR3 sequence is 15 residues long. CDR3 in DNA: TGTGCCAGCAGCTTTGTAGCGGGAGGGGACAATGAGCAGTTCTTC. Its translation is CASSFVAGGDNEQFF. Full variable domain (outside the CDR3, taken from reference TRBV5-8 and TRBJ2-1): EAGVTQSPTHLIKTRGQQATLRCSPISGHTSVYWYQQALGLGLQFLLWYDEGEERNRGNFPPRFSGRQFPNYSSELNVNALELEDSALYLCASSFVAGGDNEQFFGPGTRLTVL.

CDR3 sequence: CASRVLAGTGGELFF. CDR3 nucleotides: TGCGCCAGCAGGGTGCTAGCGGGGACTGGCGGGGAGCTGTTTTTT. The chain employs TRBV10-1 and TRBJ2-2; 9 bases match TRBD2. Germline CDR1 and CDR2: WNHNN and SYGVQD (reference sequence). The CDR3 totals 15 residues. With V trimmed by 6 bases and J by 7 bases, 9 bases remained unmatched.

This rearrangement joins TRBV30 to TRBJ1-5; D is perhaps TRBD1 (5 bases). CDR1 GTSNPN and CDR2 SVGIG come from the germline V gene (reference sequence). V was cut by 2 bases and J by 5 bases, with 10 bases left in between. The CDR3 spans 13 residues. CDR3 loop: CAWSTGFHQPQHF. The CDR3 coding sequence is TGTGCCTGGAGTACAGGTTTTCATCAGCCCCAGCATTTT.

The V gene is TRBV29-1, the J gene TRBJ2-3, with TRBD1 identical over 8 bases. The germline gives CDR1 SQVTM, CDR2 ANQGSEA. V was pared by 3 bases and J by 4 bases, with 3 bases of the junction left unmatched. The CDR3 length is 13 residues. The CDR3 spells CSVEWTGPDTQYF. CDR3 coding DNA: TGCAGCGTTGAGTGGACAGGGCCAGATACGCAGTATTTT.

The chain employs TRBV6-4 and TRBJ2-3; D is unresolved. Germline V CDR1 and CDR2: MRHNA, SNTAGT. CDR3 length: 14 amino acids. With 2 bases removed from V and 2 bases from J, the gap between germline ends came to 8 bases. DNA of the CDR3: TGTGCCAGCAGTGACGAACTCTTCACAGATACGCAGTATTTT. Amino acid sequence: CASSDELFTDTQYF.

The gene calls are TRBV9 and TRBJ1-1, with D hard to call. Germline CDR1 reads SGDLS; CDR2 reads YYNGEE. V lost 0 bases, J lost 0 bases, and 9 bases lay in between. The CDR3 spans 15 residues. CDR3 in DNA: TGTGCCAGCAGCGTAGACGGAGTACTGAACACTGAAGCTTTCTTT. It codes for CASSVDGVLNTEAFF.

J is TRBJ2-2 and V is TRBV6-2 or TRBV6-3, with 8 bases matching TRBD2. The CDR3 runs to 17 residues. Trimming removed 2 bases from V and 5 bases from J; junction bases left unmatched: 10. Germline values: CDR1 MNHEY, CDR2 SVGEGT. The DNA of the CDR3 is TGTGCCAGCAGTTACGATACGGGAGGGCCGCGAACCGGGGAGCTGTTTTTT. Protein sequence: CASSYDTGGPRTGELFF.

The chain combines TRBV7-9 with TRBJ2-7, with 7 positions matching TRBD1. CDR1 SEHNR and CDR2 FQNEAQ come from the germline V gene (reference sequence). The CDR3 is 15 residues long. V shed 5 bases, J shed 2 bases, and the junction held 9 bases outside the gene matches. In nucleotides, the CDR3 is TGTGCCAGCAGCCTTTCAGACAGGGCCCCCTACGAGCAGTACTTC. It encodes CASSLSDRAPYEQYF.

The chain combines TRBV5-1 with TRBJ2-1; TRBD1 matches at 7 bases. CDR3 size: 16 residues. The trim removed 3 bases at V and 4 bases at J, leaving 10 bases unmatched. Germline V gene data show CDR1 as SGHRS and CDR2 as YFSETQ. CDR3 residues: CASSWGPGTAYNEQFF. DNA for the CDR3: TGCGCCAGCAGCTGGGGGCCGGGGACAGCATACAATGAGCAGTTCTTC. The full variable domain, with the rest looked up from reference TRBV5-1 and TRBJ2-1, is KAGVTQTPRYLIKTRGQQVTLSCSPISGHRSVSWYQQTPGQGLQFLFEYFSETQRNKGNFPGRFSGRQFSNSRSEMNVSTLELGDSALYLCASSWGPGTAYNEQFFGPGTRLTVL.

This rearrangement joins TRBV4-1 to TRBJ2-6, with a tentative D call TRBD2 (5 bases). CDR3 length: 17 residues. CDR1 and CDR2 (germline): MGHRA, YSYEKL. V lost 0 bases to trimming and J lost 3 bases, with 12 bases between them. The CDR3, as DNA: TGCGCCAGCAGCCAAGATCCGGGGTTTGGTGGGGCCAACGTCCTGACTTTC. It codes for CASSQDPGFGGANVLTF.

A single count supports this clone. The chain combines TRBV5-4 with TRBJ2-7; 12 bases fit TRBD2. The J segment lost 6 bases and the V segment lost 5 bases, leaving 9 bases of the junction unmatched. The CDR3 totals 15 residues. In germline, CDR1 is SGHNT, CDR2 YYREEE (reference sequence). CDR3 sequence (DNA): TGTGCCAGCAGGCCTACTAGCGGGAGGAGAGGCGAGCAGTACTTC. This gives the protein CASRPTSGRRGEQYF.

This chain uses TRBV18 with TRBJ2-3; 7 nucleotides agree with TRBD1. Losses at the gene ends were 4 bases for V and 5 bases for J; bases not matched to a gene: 15. Germline V gene data show CDR1 as KGHSH and CDR2 as LQKENI. There are 17 residues in the CDR3. CDR3 nucleotides: TGTGCCAGCTCACGGATTTCTACAGGGGACGGACAAGATACGCAGTATTTT. Translating it yields CASSRISTGDGQDTQYF.

The chain joins TRBV3-1 (or the pseudogene TRBV3-2) to TRBJ2-5, with a tentative D call TRBD2 (5 bases). CDR3 length: 15 residues. Deletions cut 5 bases from V and 1 base from J, with 14 bases between. Germline CDR1 LGHDT, CDR2 YNNKEL (reference sequence). As DNA, the CDR3 is TGTGCCAGCAGCTTTATCGCCGGGGTCCAAGAGACCCAGTACTTC. Amino acids: CASSFIAGVQETQYF.

The V call is TRBV5-4, the J call TRBJ2-7; the match to TRBD1 covers 9 bases. CDR3 length: 17 residues. Germline-derived CDR1 and CDR2 are SGHNT and YYREEE (reference sequence). V lost 2 bases and J lost 3; bases outside the gene matches: 12. The CDR3 here is CASSFLEGTGKNYEQYF. Written as DNA, the CDR3 is TGTGCCAGCAGCTTTCTGGAAGGGACAGGGAAGAACTACGAGCAGTACTTC.

The chain combines TRBV4-3 with TRBJ2-2; weak D call: TRBD2 (5 bases). CDR1 and CDR2 from the germline V gene are LGHNA and YSLEER. There are 16 residues in the CDR3. The V end lost 1 base, the J end lost 3 bases, and 12 bases lay between the germline ends. The CDR3 DNA is TGCGCCAGCAGCCAAGCTGCGCGGGTGGACACCGGGGAGCTGTTTTTT. This sequence encodes CASSQAARVDTGELFF.